This TCR beta chain stems from a study of T cell responses to AZD1222 COVID-19 vaccine. Findings and limits, study-wide: Baseline seropositivity characterized only a handful of AZD1222 recipients. Variant regions that are unmutated are reportedly the target of nearly half of spike-specific TCRs. Spike-specific TCR breadth and depth rose after two AZD1222 doses. White British ancestry dominated among donors, who included more females, and clonal diversity was possibly underestimated.

As concerns this clone: Its target is not known.

Germline V CDR1 and CDR2: MNHEY, SMNVEV (reference sequence). CDR3 length equals 15 residues. The junction had 7 bases not matched to a gene; V was cut back by 6 bases and J by 4 bases. The repertoire was sequenced with immunoSEQ multiplex PCR; TCRdb's copy has only in-frame clones and lacks some. The data show 150,000 to 200,000 clones, approximately 87% seen once. The material was peripheral blood, obtained on day 0 of MenACWY control vaccination. J is TRBJ2-1 and V is TRBV27, with 9 bases that match TRBD2. This TCR came from an adult in good health. CDR3 in amino acids: CASRTLREGYNEQFF. DNA of the CDR3: TGTGCCAGCAGGACTCTGCGGGAGGGTTACAATGAGCAGTTCTTC.